Listed here is a single T cell receptor (beta chain). In germline, CDR1 is MGHRA, CDR2 YSYEKL. Trimming at V came to 4 bases and at J to 1 base, leaving 16 bases not matched to a gene. CDR3 size: 19 residues. The entry originates in a study of blood T cell repertoires in COVID-19. Looking at the study overall: Spain, Italy and the United States supplied samples that represented acute and convalescent COVID-19.

Authors' analysis steps: Quantification of nucleated cells was approximated via reference gene primer amplification. TCRdb's copy holds only in-frame clones and misses some; the assay was immunoSEQ multiplex PCR. D and trimming come from the DNA, and the V and J calls and clone size come from that table. The top ten hold approximately 6.7% of the sample, which has approximately 77,000 clones, about 87% seen once. Specimen: peripheral blood. The source of this sequence is a woman of 80 years or more with acute or convalescent COVID-19. V gene TRBV4-1 combines with J gene TRBJ1-5, with 7 bases lining up with TRBD1. CDR3 nucleotides: TGCGCCAGCAGCCCGGCTCTTGACAGGGAAGGAAAGAGCAATCAGCCCCAGCATTTT. This sequence encodes CASSPALDREGKSNQPQHF.